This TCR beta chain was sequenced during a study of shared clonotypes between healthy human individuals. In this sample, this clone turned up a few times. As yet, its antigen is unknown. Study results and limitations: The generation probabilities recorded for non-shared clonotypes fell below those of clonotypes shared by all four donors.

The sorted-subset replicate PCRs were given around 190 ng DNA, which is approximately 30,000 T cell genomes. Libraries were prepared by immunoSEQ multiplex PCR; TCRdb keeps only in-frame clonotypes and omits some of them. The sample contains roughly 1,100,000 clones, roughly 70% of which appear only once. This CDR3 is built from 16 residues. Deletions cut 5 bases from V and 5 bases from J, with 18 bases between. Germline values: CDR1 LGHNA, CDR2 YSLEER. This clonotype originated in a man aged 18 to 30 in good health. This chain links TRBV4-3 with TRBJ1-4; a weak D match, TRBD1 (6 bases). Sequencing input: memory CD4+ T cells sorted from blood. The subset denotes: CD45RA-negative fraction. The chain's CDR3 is CASSDRTAGENEKLFF. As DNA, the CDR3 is TGCGCCAGCAGCGACCGAACGGCAGGGGAGAATGAAAAACTGTTTTTT.